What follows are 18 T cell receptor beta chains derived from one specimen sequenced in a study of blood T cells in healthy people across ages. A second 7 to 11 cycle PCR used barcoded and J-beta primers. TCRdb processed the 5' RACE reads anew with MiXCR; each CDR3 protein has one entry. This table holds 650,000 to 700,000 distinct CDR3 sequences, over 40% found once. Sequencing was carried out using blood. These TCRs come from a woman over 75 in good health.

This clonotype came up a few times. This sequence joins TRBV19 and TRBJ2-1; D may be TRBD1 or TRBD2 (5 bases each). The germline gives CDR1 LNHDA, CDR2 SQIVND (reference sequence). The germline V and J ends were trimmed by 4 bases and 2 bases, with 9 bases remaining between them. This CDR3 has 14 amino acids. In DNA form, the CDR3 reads TGTGCCAGTAGTAGCCGGGACGCCTACAATGAGCAGTTCTTC. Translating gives CASSSRDAYNEQFF.

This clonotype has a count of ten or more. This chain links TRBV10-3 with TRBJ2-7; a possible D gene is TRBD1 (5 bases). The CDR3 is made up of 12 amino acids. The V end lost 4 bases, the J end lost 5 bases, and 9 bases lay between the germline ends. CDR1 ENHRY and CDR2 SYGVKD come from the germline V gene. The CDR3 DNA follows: TGTGCCATCAGTGCAATAGGGGACGAGCAGTACTTC. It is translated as CAISAIGDEQYF.

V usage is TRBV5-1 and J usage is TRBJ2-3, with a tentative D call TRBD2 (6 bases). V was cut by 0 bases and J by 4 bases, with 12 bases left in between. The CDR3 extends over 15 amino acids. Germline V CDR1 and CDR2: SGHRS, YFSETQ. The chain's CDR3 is CASSLDPWGADTQYF. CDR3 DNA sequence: TGCGCCAGCAGCTTGGATCCTTGGGGGGCAGATACGCAGTATTTT.

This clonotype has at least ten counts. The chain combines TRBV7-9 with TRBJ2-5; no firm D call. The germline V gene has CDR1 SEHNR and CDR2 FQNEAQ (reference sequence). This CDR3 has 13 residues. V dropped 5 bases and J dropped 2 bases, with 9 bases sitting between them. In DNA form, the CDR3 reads TGTGCCAGCAGCCGCCCTGTTCAAGAGACCCAGTACTTC. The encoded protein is CASSRPVQETQYF.

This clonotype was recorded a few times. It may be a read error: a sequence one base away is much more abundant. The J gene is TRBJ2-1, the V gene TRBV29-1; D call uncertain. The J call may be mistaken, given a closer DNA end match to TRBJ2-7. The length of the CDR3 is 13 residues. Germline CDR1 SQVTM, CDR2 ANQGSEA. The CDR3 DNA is TGCAGCGCTTCGAGGAAGTTGTACAATGAGCAGTACTTC. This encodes CSASRKLYNEQYF.

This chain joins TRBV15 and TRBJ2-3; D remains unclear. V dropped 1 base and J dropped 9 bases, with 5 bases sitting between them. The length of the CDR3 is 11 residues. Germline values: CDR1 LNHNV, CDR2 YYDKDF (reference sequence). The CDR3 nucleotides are TGTGCCACCAGCAGAGTGGAGACGCAGTATTTT. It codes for CATSRVETQYF.

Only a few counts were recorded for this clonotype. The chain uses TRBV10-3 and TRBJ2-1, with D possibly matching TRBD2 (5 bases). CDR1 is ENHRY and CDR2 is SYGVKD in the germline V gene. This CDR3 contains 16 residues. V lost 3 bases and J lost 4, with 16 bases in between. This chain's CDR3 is CAISETRAILYNEQFF. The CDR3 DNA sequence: TGTGCCATCAGTGAAACGCGGGCGATCCTTTACAATGAGCAGTTCTTC.

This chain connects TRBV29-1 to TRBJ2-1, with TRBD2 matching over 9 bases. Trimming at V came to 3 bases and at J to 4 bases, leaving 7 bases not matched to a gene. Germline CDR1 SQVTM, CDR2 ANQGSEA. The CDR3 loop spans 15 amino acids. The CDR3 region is CSVEWLAGPYNEQFF. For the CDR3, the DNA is TGCAGCGTTGAGTGGCTAGCGGGGCCTTACAATGAGCAGTTCTTC.

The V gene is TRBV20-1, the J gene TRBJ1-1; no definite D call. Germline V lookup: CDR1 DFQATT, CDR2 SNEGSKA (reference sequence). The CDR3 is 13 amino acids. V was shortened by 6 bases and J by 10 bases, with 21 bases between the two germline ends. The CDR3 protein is CSATLRGTQRAFF. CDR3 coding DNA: TGCAGTGCCACCTTGCGGGGAACCCAGCGAGCTTTCTTT.

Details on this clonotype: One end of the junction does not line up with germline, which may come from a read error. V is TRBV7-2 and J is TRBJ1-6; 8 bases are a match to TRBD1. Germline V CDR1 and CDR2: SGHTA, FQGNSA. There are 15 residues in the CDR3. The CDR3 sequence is CASSLVGQDNLPLHF. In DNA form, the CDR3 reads TGTGCCAGCAGCTTGGTGGGACAGGATAATTTACCCCTCCACTTT.

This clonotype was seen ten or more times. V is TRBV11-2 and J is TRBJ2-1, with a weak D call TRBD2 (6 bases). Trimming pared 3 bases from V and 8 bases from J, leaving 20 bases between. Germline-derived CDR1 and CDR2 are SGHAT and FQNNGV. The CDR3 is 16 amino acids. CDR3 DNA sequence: TGTGCCAGCAGCTTTAGTCGGGAGCGGAGGTTCGATGAGCAGTTCTTC. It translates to CASSFSRERRFDEQFF.

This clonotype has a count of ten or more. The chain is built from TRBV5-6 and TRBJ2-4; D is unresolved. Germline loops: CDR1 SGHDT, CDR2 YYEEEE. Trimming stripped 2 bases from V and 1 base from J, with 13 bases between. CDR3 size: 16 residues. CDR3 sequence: CASSFGRTTAKNIQYF. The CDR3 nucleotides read TGTGCCAGCAGCTTTGGACGGACGACGGCCAAAAACATTCAGTACTTC.

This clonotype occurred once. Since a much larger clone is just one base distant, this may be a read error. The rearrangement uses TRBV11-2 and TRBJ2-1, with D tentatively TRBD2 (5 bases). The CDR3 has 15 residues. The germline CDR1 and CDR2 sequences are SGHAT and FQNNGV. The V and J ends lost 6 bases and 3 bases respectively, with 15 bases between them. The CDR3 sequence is CASSNRRGYYNEQFF. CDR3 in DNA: TGTGCCAGCAGTAATAGACGGGGTTACTACAATGAGCAGTTCTTC.

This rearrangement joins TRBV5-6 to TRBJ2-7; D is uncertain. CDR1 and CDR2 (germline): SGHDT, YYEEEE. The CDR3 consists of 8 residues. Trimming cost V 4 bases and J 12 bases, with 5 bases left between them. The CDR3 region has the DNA TGTGCCAGCAGCACCCCGTACTTC. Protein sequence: CASSTPYF.

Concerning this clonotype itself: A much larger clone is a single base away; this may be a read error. The CDR3 DNA sequence: TGTGCCAGCAGAAAATTCCAGAGCCCAGGGGACCACACCTTC. Its translation is CASRKFQSPGDHTF. The rearrangement joins TRBV6-5 to TRBJ1-2; D is possibly TRBD1 (6 bases). Trimming took off 6 bases at V and 12 bases at J, with 23 bases between the two ends. Looked up from germline, CDR1 is MNHEY and CDR2 is SVGAGI. There are 14 residues in the CDR3.

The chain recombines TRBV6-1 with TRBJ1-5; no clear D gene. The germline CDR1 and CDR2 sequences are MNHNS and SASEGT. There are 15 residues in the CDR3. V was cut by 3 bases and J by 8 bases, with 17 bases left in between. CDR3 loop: CASSDDLTLLKPQHF. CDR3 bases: TGTGCCAGCAGTGACGACCTAACGCTCTTGAAGCCCCAGCATTTT.

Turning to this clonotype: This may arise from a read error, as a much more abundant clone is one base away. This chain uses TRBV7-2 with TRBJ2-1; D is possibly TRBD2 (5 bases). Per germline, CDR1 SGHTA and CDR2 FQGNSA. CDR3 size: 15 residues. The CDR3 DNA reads TGTGCCCGCAGCTTAGACGGAGGACTCTACAATGAGCAGTTCTTC. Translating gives CARSLDGGLYNEQFF.

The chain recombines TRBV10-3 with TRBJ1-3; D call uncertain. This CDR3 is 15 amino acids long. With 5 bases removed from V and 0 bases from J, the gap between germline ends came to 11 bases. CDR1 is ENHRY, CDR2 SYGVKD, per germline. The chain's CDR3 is CAISSAVLSGNTIYF. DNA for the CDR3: TGTGCCATCAGTAGTGCGGTCCTCTCTGGAAACACCATATATTTT.